The entry below describes one T cell receptor beta chain. Its target is unknown. This CDR3 is built from 15 residues. Germline V lookup: CDR1 SQVTM, CDR2 ANQGSEA. V lost 5 bases to trimming and J lost 7 bases, with 24 bases between them. Regarding treatment: oral pan-JAK inhibitor, 5-10 mg twice daily. Sorting of PBMCs yielded the CD4+ and CD8+ T cells. The data derive from a study of CD8+ T cells in alopecia areata. Study results and caveats: Tofacitinib did not eliminate many expanded lesional clones from scalp or blood. Lesional scalp exceeded normal scalp in clonality, especially in alopecia totalis/universalis.

Once RNA had been extracted, it was reverse transcribed into cDNA to act as the sequencing template. TCRdb's table, derived via immunoSEQ multiplex PCR, lists solely in-frame clones and lacks some. The sample lists about 120,000 clones; 53% were seen once. This chain uses TRBV29-1 with TRBJ2-7; maybe TRBD2 (5 bases). The source was CD4+ T cells sorted from blood, collected at week 4, from a patient treated with tofacitinib. This receptor was taken from a human donor with alopecia areata. CDR3 nucleotides: TGCAGCGTTAAACGAACTCAGCCCTCACTAGGGGAGCAGTACTTC. Translated, it gives CSVKRTQPSLGEQYF.